This TCR beta chain was identified during a study of cytomegalovirus exposure and HLA in healthy donors. The PCR had 60 Vbeta and 13 Jbeta primers. This table comes from immunoSEQ multiplex PCR, and its TCRdb copy is limited to in-frame clones, with some not included. There are more than 200,000 clones in the sample; over 60% occur only once, and less than 2% lies in the top ten. Regarding this clone: Its antigen is unknown.

Points from the study as a whole: TCR beta V- and J-gene trimming was later associated with a missense DCLRE1C variant. Accurate HLA-A and HLA-B prediction from TCR beta sequences was reported for most subjects.

CDR1 is PRHDT, CDR2 FYEKMQ, per germline (reference sequence). V was clipped by 5 bases and J by 4 bases; unmatched bases: 7. CDR3 size: 15 residues. The origin of this receptor is a male donor in good health and CMV-seronegative. The sample comprised PBMCs. This rearrangement joins TRBV13 to TRBJ2-1, with TRBD2 matching 8 bases. CDR3 in DNA: TGTGCCAGCAGCCCTCTACTAGCGGAGTACAATGAGCAGTTCTTC. Translating it yields CASSPLLAEYNEQFF.